The text below deals with one T cell receptor (beta chain). The CDR3 sequence is 15 residues long. Germline V CDR1 and CDR2: SGDLS, YYNGEE. With V trimmed by 2 bases and J by 1 base, 4 bases remained unmatched. Original processing methods: For nucleated cells, counts were estimated from reference gene primer amplification. Profiled with immunoSEQ multiplex PCR; TCRdb holds only in-frame clones, not every one. For V, J and clone size, that table is used; D and trimming come from the DNA. This table has some 150,000 clones, approximately 81% appearing once. The record originates from a study of blood T cell repertoires in COVID-19. Looking at the study overall: In each case, the material was cDNA or gDNA derived from T cells, B-cell-depleted T cells, or PBMCs.

The J gene is TRBJ2-3, the V gene TRBV9; 7 bases agree with TRBD2. The source of this sequence is a human donor with acute or convalescent COVID-19. The donor label of this sample is uncertain. The sample taken for sequencing was peripheral blood. The CDR3 DNA follows: TGTGCCAGCAGCGTGAGGAGCGGGGGCACAGATACGCAGTATTTT. Its translation is CASSVRSGGTDTQYF.